This TCR beta chain is from a study of blood T cell repertoires in COVID-19. The germline CDR1 and CDR2 sequences are SGHVS and FNYEAQ. CDR3 size: 18 residues. V shed 1 base and J 3 bases; nucleotides not matched to a gene: 8. The method was immunoSEQ multiplex PCR; TCRdb's version includes in-frame clones alone and lacks a portion of them. This sample has about 50,000 clones, with around 85% found just once. The sequencing input was peripheral blood. The sequence was obtained from a woman older than 75 with COVID-19, enrolled during active disease. The chain carries TRBV7-6 and TRBJ2-3; TRBD2 agrees at 12 bases. The CDR3 DNA reads TGTGCCAGCAGCTTAGTTGGGACTAGCGGGTCTAGTACAGATACGCAGTATTTT. It encodes CASSLVGTSGSSTDTQYF.